Listed here are 27 T cell receptor beta chains from one sample, sequenced in a study of CD8 T cells in ankylosing spondylitis. TCRdb reanalysed the 5' RACE reads using MiXCR and keeps one entry per CDR3 protein. The table has 150,000 to 200,000 distinct CDR3 sequences, around 13% seen once; the top ten hold approximately 11%. Sequencing was carried out using blood, either unsorted or a sorted T cell fraction (not recorded which). These receptors were taken from a female donor with ankylosing spondylitis or in good health (not recorded which).

The chain employs TRBV6-7 and TRBJ2-3; D may be TRBD1 (6 bases). TRBV6-7 is an ORF; its function is uncertain. V was clipped by 11 bases and J by 7 bases, with 43 bases between them. The CDR3 length is 21 residues. This chain's CDR3 is CAASYLTRCILDSVAENTQYF. DNA for the CDR3: TGTGCCGCCAGTTATTTGACCAGGTGTATTTTGGACAGCGTGGCGGAGAATACGCAGTATTTT.

V usage is TRBV7-2 and J usage is TRBJ2-5; D uncertain. The CDR3 covers 14 residues. Per germline, CDR1 SGHTA and CDR2 FQGNSA. V lost 5 bases, J lost 5 bases, and 15 bases lay in between. CDR3: CASSARAVGETQYF. The DNA of the CDR3 is TGTGCCAGCAGCGCCCGTGCCGTTGGGGAGACCCAGTACTTC.

Remarks on this clonotype: A clone one base away is much larger, so this may be a read error. The chain employs TRBV20-1 and TRBJ2-7; 8 positions agree with TRBD2. The germline V gene has CDR1 DFQATT and CDR2 SNEGSKA (reference sequence). CDR3 length equals 15 residues. The CDR3 region is CSATQGGTRRYERYF. In DNA, the CDR3 is TGCAGTGCCACTCAGGGTGGGACTAGACGCTACGAGCGGTACTTC.

The rearrangement uses TRBV9 and TRBJ2-7; D is possibly TRBD1 (6 bases). Trimming removed 0 bases from V and 2 bases from J, with 9 bases in between. CDR1 is SGDLS and CDR2 is YYNGEE in the germline V gene. The CDR3 consists of 14 residues. DNA of the CDR3: TGTGCCAGCAGCGTAGGGACAGCCCCCTACGAGCAGTACTTC. Encoded protein: CASSVGTAPYEQYF. The variable domain in full, completed from reference TRBV9 and TRBJ2-7, reads DSGVTQTPKHLITATGQRVTLRCSPRSGDLSVYWYQQSLDQGLQFLIQYYNGEERAKGNILERFSAQQFPDLHSELNLSSLELGDSALYFCASSVGTAPYEQYFGPGTRLTVT.

The rearrangement joins TRBV20-1 to TRBJ2-2; D unresolved. CDR1 is DFQATT and CDR2 is SNEGSKA in the germline V gene (reference sequence). The CDR3 has 13 amino acids. Trimming took off 0 bases at V and 4 bases at J, with 6 bases between the two ends. CDR3 residues: CSARDFTTGELFF. CDR3 nucleotides: TGCAGTGCTAGAGATTTCACCACCGGGGAGCTGTTTTTT.

A few counts support this clonotype. V gene TRBV27 combines with J gene TRBJ2-5; D not certain. V lost 3 bases and J 5 bases, leaving 13 bases between the germline ends. Germline CDR1 is MNHEY and CDR2 is SMNVEV (reference sequence). The CDR3 runs 14 residues. The CDR3: CASSLLGPSETQYF. The CDR3 DNA is TGTGCCAGCAGTTTGCTCGGGCCAAGCGAGACCCAGTACTTC.

This clonotype was detected only a few times. This chain links TRBV20-1 with TRBJ1-1, with 7 nucleotides matching TRBD1. CDR1 is DFQATT, CDR2 SNEGSKA, per germline (reference sequence). The CDR3 runs to 15 residues. The V segment lost 3 bases and the J segment 0 bases; nucleotides outside the gene matches: 7. CDR3 sequence: CSASEGQSMNTEAFF. CDR3 coding DNA: TGCAGTGCTAGTGAGGGACAGAGCATGAACACTGAAGCTTTCTTT.

This clonotype was detected only a few times. The chain combines TRBV7-2 with TRBJ2-7; weak D call: TRBD2 (5 bases). This CDR3 has 14 amino acids. Germline CDR1 reads SGHTA; CDR2 reads FQGNSA. V lost 5 bases and J lost 1, with 12 bases in between. The CDR3 protein is CASSPSWGSYEQYF. The CDR3 DNA is TGTGCCAGCAGCCCTAGCTGGGGATCCTACGAGCAGTACTTC.

This clonotype is a singleton in its sample. Just one base apart from a much larger clone, this may be a read error. The chain uses TRBV20-1 and TRBJ2-3; TRBD2 agrees at 9 bases. Per germline, CDR1 DFQATT and CDR2 SNEGSKA (reference sequence). This CDR3 has 17 amino acids. CDR3 region: CCARGARREGLADTQYF. CDR3 coding DNA: TGCTGTGCTAGAGGAGCAAGGCGGGAGGGCCTGGCAGATACGCAGTATTTT.

Concerning this clonotype: A clone one base away is much larger, so this may be a read error. The rearrangement uses TRBV5-1 and TRBJ2-5; the match to TRBD2 covers 7 bases. The CDR3 is 16 residues long. Trimming took 7 bases from V and 2 from J; bases not matched to a gene: 14. The germline gives CDR1 SGHRS, CDR2 YFSETQ. The CDR3 nucleotides are TGCGCCAGCTGCAGCCGACTAGCTTCAAATCAAGAGACCCAGTACTTC. It translates to CASCSRLASNQETQYF.

This clonotype showed up many times. V usage is TRBV19 and J usage is TRBJ2-7; D not certain. The CDR3 extends over 15 amino acids. Germline CDR1 reads LNHDA; CDR2 reads SQIVND (reference sequence). V gave up 11 bases and J gave up 7 bases, with 27 bases separating them. DNA for the CDR3: TGTGCCTCGAGTTCAATAGGCAAATCGATGGGGGAGCAGTACTTC. Translating it yields CASSSIGKSMGEQYF.

Many counts were recorded for this clonotype. The rearrangement joins TRBV29-1 to TRBJ2-1; D uncertain. The V end lost 4 bases, the J end lost 0 bases, and 10 bases lay between the germline ends. The CDR3 has 14 amino acids. From germline, CDR1 is SQVTM and CDR2 ANQGSEA. The CDR3 region is CSVAGWSSYNEQFF. In DNA, the CDR3 is TGCAGCGTTGCGGGTTGGAGCTCCTACAATGAGCAGTTCTTC.

The sample holds many counts of this clonotype. The CDR3 end shows no conserved phenylalanine or tryptophan, and so a read error is likely. This rearrangement joins TRBV5-1 to TRBJ1-1; the D gene is possibly TRBD1 (5 bases). Germline CDR1 reads SGHRS; CDR2 reads YFSETQ. CDR3 length: 16 amino acids. Trimming left V 4 bases short and J 0 bases short, with 16 bases between. The CDR3 loop reads CASSAAGTAVNTEAFL. The DNA of the CDR3 is TGCGCCAGCAGCGCGGCCGGGACGGCCGTGAACACTGAAGCTTTCCTT.

This clonotype appeared many times. The chain employs TRBV7-2 and TRBJ2-4; 9 bases are shared with TRBD2. CDR3 length: 14 amino acids. Looked up from germline, CDR1 is SGHTA and CDR2 is FQGNSA. V was clipped by 3 bases and J by 6 bases; unmatched bases: 3. In DNA, the CDR3 is TGTGCCAGCAGCTTGGCGGGAGGGGCAAACATTCAGTACTTC. Its protein is CASSLAGGANIQYF. The full variable domain, in which reference TRBV7-2 and TRBJ2-4 provide the parts outside the CDR3, is GAGVSQSPSNKVTEKGKDVELRCDPISGHTALYWYRQSLGQGLEFLIYFQGNSAPDKSGLPSDRFSAERTGGSVSTLTIQRTQQEDSAVYLCASSLAGGANIQYFGAGTRLSVL.

This clonotype has at least ten counts. V usage is TRBV12-3 or TRBV12-4 and J usage is TRBJ2-1, with 11 bases fitting TRBD1. J lost 7 bases, V lost 9 bases, and 20 bases had no gene match. There are 18 residues in the CDR3. CDR3 DNA: TGTGCCAGTCCTCCCCCGGGGGGGGGGACAGGGGGATATAATGAGCAGTTCTTC. Translating gives CASPPPGGGTGGYNEQFF.

This clonotype was seen many times. The rearrangement joins TRBV18 to TRBJ1-3; unclear D gene. Germline V gene data show CDR1 as KGHSH and CDR2 as LQKENI. The V gene lost 8 bases and the J gene lost 0 bases, with 14 bases spanning the gap. The CDR3 is made up of 15 amino acids. The CDR3 region is CASATTLSSGNTIYF. The CDR3 DNA reads as TGTGCCAGCGCAACGACCTTAAGCTCTGGAAACACCATATATTTT.

The J gene is TRBJ1-6, the V gene TRBV7-3; D is uncertain. This CDR3 comprises 16 residues. With 3 bases removed from V and 10 bases from J, the gap between germline ends came to 19 bases. Germline CDR1 is SGHTA and CDR2 is FQGTGA. The CDR3 reads CASSLYGGGRTSPLHF. CDR3 sequence (DNA): TGTGCCAGCAGCTTGTATGGTGGAGGGCGGACCTCACCCCTCCACTTT.

This clonotype came up many times. This chain links TRBV5-1 with TRBJ2-3, with D possibly matching TRBD1 (7 bases). Trimming took off 1 base at V and 2 bases at J, with 14 bases between the two ends. In germline, CDR1 is SGHRS, CDR2 YFSETQ. The CDR3 has 16 residues. The CDR3 DNA reads as TGCGCCAGCAGCTTGCGGGGGACAGAGTTCACAGATACGCAGTATTTT. It translates to CASSLRGTEFTDTQYF.

The CDR3 is CASSLGVWAEAFF. The CDR3 DNA reads TGTGCCAGCAGTTTAGGGGTATGGGCTGAAGCTTTCTTT. This chain joins TRBV12-3 or TRBV12-4 and TRBJ1-1, with D hard to call. The CDR3 totals 13 residues. The germline V and J ends were trimmed by 1 base and 6 bases, with 9 bases remaining between them.

This clonotype was found many times. V and J are TRBV4-2 and TRBJ2-7; 7 bases line up with TRBD2. Germline lookup yields CDR1 LGHNA and CDR2 YNFKEQ. Trimming cost V 0 bases and J 1 base; bases outside gene matches: 18. This CDR3 is built from 20 residues. CDR3 loop: CASSQDVLIQGLAESYEQYF. The CDR3 nucleotides read TGTGCCAGCAGCCAAGATGTATTAATTCAAGGGCTAGCGGAATCCTACGAGCAGTACTTC.

This clonotype turned up a few times. V usage is TRBV9 and J usage is TRBJ1-4, with D hard to call. Germline CDR1 is SGDLS and CDR2 is YYNGEE. This CDR3 has 15 amino acids. Between the trimmed V and J ends, which lost 4 bases and 2 bases, there was a span of 12 bases. DNA for the CDR3: TGTGCCAGCAGCCCCGGAGGGTGGACTAATGAAAAACTGTTTTTT. It encodes CASSPGGWTNEKLFF.

There are many counts of this clonotype. V usage is TRBV6-5 and J usage is TRBJ1-5; TRBD1 agrees at 8 bases. The germline CDR1 and CDR2 sequences are MNHEY and SVGAGI. The CDR3 is made up of 16 amino acids. The V and J ends lost 5 bases and 3 bases, in that order; junction bases with no gene match: 9. CDR3 in amino acids: CASSPSGQAFNQPQHF. CDR3 DNA: TGTGCCAGCAGTCCCTCGGGACAGGCCTTCAATCAGCCCCAGCATTTT.

This clonotype was seen ten or more times. The DNA for the CDR3 is TGTGCCAGCAGCTTAGGGACAGGGGAAAACATTCAGTACTTC. It specifies CASSLGTGENIQYF. V usage is TRBV7-2 and J usage is TRBJ2-4; 9 positions agree with TRBD1. The V gene end was trimmed by 1 base and the J gene end by 5 bases; junction bases not matched to a gene: 0. The CDR3 has 14 residues. Per germline, CDR1 SGHTA and CDR2 FQGNSA.

This clonotype was recorded a few times. The chain has TRBV5-1 and TRBJ2-5; a possible D gene is TRBD1 (5 bases). This CDR3 is 14 amino acids long. CDR1 SGHRS and CDR2 YFSETQ come from the germline V gene. The V and J ends lost 0 bases and 4 bases respectively, with 10 bases between them. CDR3 nucleotides: TGCGCCAGCAGCTTGGGACAGACACGAGAGACCCAGTACTTC. Its translation: CASSLGQTRETQYF.

This clonotype was detected ten times or more. The gene calls are TRBV29-1 and TRBJ1-6; weak D call: TRBD1 (6 bases). Trimming left V 4 bases short and J 6 bases short, with 10 bases between. The germline V gene encodes CDR1 SQVTM and CDR2 ANQGSEA. This CDR3 has 13 amino acids. The CDR3 region has the DNA TGCAGCGTTGGAGAAGGGGGTAATTCACCCCTCCACTTT. It encodes CSVGEGGNSPLHF.

This clonotype was observed once. This chain links TRBV12-3 or TRBV12-4 with TRBJ2-2; D uncertain. Trimming stripped 5 bases from V and 7 bases from J, with 11 bases between. The CDR3 loop spans 13 amino acids. The CDR3 reads CASSVLGIGELFF. In DNA form, the CDR3 reads TGTGCCAGCAGTGTATTGGGGATCGGGGAGCTGTTTTTT.

This clonotype was recorded at least ten times. The chain combines TRBV6-1 with TRBJ2-4; 11 bases agree with TRBD1. With V trimmed by 6 bases and J by 1 base, 8 bases remained unmatched. Looked up from germline, CDR1 is MNHNS and CDR2 is SASEGT. The CDR3 covers 17 residues. The chain's CDR3 is CASRTRTGGAAKNIQYF. CDR3 DNA: TGTGCCAGCAGAACCCGGACAGGGGGCGCGGCCAAAAACATTCAGTACTTC.